These 3 T cell receptor beta chains were all obtained from the same sample, sequenced in a study of response to subunit inactivated influenza vaccine. TCRdb used MiXCR to reprocess the RT-PCR reads, holding one entry per CDR3 protein. The table records some 600,000 distinct CDR3 sequences, approximately 14% of them present only once. Sample: PBMCs from blood, taken around two weeks before vaccination. Source of these receptors: a man aged 50 to 60 who received an inactivated influenza vaccine.

The V call is TRBV11-2, the J call TRBJ2-1; D gene ambiguous. V was shortened by 1 base and J by 0 bases, with 19 bases between the two germline ends. Germline V gene data show CDR1 as SGHAT and CDR2 as FQNNGV. This CDR3 has 19 residues. CDR3: CASSLGVFGGPSSYNEQFF. The CDR3 bases are TGTGCCAGCAGCTTAGGCGTCTTCGGCGGCCCGAGCTCCTACAATGAGCAGTTCTTC.

The table lists this clonotype with a few counts. The V gene is TRBV9, the J gene TRBJ1-1; unclear D gene. This CDR3 spans 13 amino acids. V was clipped by 4 bases and J by 3 bases, with 10 bases between them. Per the germline V gene, CDR1 is SGDLS and CDR2 is YYNGEE. The CDR3 region is CASSSGRYTEAFF. CDR3 bases: TGTGCCAGCAGCTCCGGACGGTACACTGAAGCTTTCTTT.

The chain is built from TRBV6-1 and TRBJ2-7; a weak D match, TRBD2 (6 bases). V was clipped by 7 bases and J by 12 bases, with 13 bases between them. Germline V CDR1 and CDR2: MNHNS, SASEGT. The CDR3 extends over 10 amino acids. The CDR3 nucleotides are TGTGCCAGCATTAGGAGGGGAAGGTACTTC. Translation: CASIRRGRYF.